This T cell receptor beta chain was captured in a study of cytomegalovirus exposure and HLA in healthy donors (dated by TCRdb to between 2016 and 2019). Looking at the study overall: According to an earlier analysis of a few hundred of the donors, about 179 million T cells yielded roughly 110 million unique TCR beta sequences and about 300 Gb of sequence data. Approximately 300 gigabases of sequencing data and tens of millions of unique TCR sequences were included in an early release covering about 700 HLA-typed donors. The genetic ancestry cluster associated with self-reported Caucasian donors included roughly 84% of the roughly 380 genotyped donors. The study aimed to test whether signatures of past pathogen exposure could be identified by cataloging public T cell receptors. The study used immunosequencing to profile the T cell repertoires of approximately 630 subjects and linked those repertoires to cytomegalovirus serostatus. A separate validation cohort of more than 100 different subjects was used in addition to the approximately 700-subject first cohort. The study combined high-throughput TCR immunosequencing, statistical association of individual TCRs with disease status, and machine learning to predict cytomegalovirus infection status. To study patterns of TCR occurrence, a later analysis re-analyzed previously published TCR beta repertoires from around 670 donors and added high-resolution HLA genotyping. The later analysis used no new phenotypic data to find candidate immune exposures, relying instead on TCR beta sequences and their occurrence across donors. To decide whether each TCR beta V gene segment behaved as functional or pseudogenic, an earlier analysis of some 540 of the donors relied on high-throughput TCR beta sequencing. Alongside the repertoire data, information on donor age, sex, ethnicity and CMV serostatus was compiled. A later genetic analysis used genome-wide SNP genotypes for about 60% of the 666 donors, treating that subset as a discovery cohort. All discovery cohort repertoires had been generated using a single sequencing platform. Both class I and class II loci were covered by HLA typing, at four-digit resolution. The number of typed donors differed by locus: about 620-640 for A, B, C, DRB1 and DQB1; roughly 510 for DQA1; 606 for DPA1; and roughly 450 for DPB1. Because of strong linkage in the cohort, a few DR-DQ haplotypes were treated as single units for association and clustering. Among approximately 370 genotyped donors of the cohort, an average of around 250,000 unique TCR beta nucleotide sequences was sequenced per donor, of which about 20% were non-productive.

Preparation of the library involved the immunoSEQ multiplex PCR assay. The multiplex PCR relied on a mix of 60 forward primers for TCR Vbeta segments and 13 reverse primers for TCR Jbeta segments. A multiplex PCR assay on genomic DNA amplified the CDR3 region of rearranged TCR beta genes. The amplified TCR beta libraries were sequenced on the Illumina HiSeq System as 87-base-pair reads. The authors processed their data as follows. Across the 670 or so repertoires, a later analysis counted some 80 million unique TCR beta chains, around 11 million of which were shared by at least two donors. To remove PCR and sequencing errors, raw reads were error-corrected and collapsed into unique sequences using a nearest-neighbor algorithm that merged closely related sequences. Alignment of CDR3 sequences to IMGT reference sequences was used to assign V, D and J gene segments. For a sequence to be retained, a match of at least six nucleotides was required to both a V gene segment and a J gene segment. A rearrangement counted as productive if the CDR3 had no stop codons and remained in frame with V and J, and every other rearrangement counted as non-productive. CDR3 was defined according to IMGT convention as the region running from the second conserved V-encoded cysteine to the conserved J-encoded phenylalanine. The earlier analysis of roughly 590 of the donors excluded any sequence lacking an unambiguous match to a single V gene segment. In an earlier analysis of approximately 610 of the donors, V segments were called functional above 56.7% productive rearrangements and were called segregating when the between-donor standard deviation exceeded 5%. A statistical classification framework was built to diagnose cytomegalovirus status from the catalog of TCR beta chain sequences. In a later analysis, TCR nucleotide sequences were compared against IMGT/GENE-DB human TR gene sequences so that V and J genes could be assigned. A later analysis assigned CDR3 sequences and most-parsimonious VDJ recombination scenarios with the TCRdist pipeline. In a later analysis, every TCR beta chain was defined by the combination of its CDR3 amino acid sequence and its V-gene family, and reads without a unique V-gene family were dropped. To address suspected cross-contamination and a sequencing artifact, a later analysis removed 450 to 700 highly shared, low-generation-probability nucleotide sequences. In a later analysis, a clonal expansion index was calculated for each public chain from normalized within-repertoire ranks of inferred template counts. In a later analysis, generation probabilities were computed using a VDJ recombination model fitted to out-of-frame rearrangements, and the results were checked against IGoR. Hypergeometric tests were used in a later analysis to score TCR-TCR, TCR-HLA and TCR-CMV co-occurrence, with a repertoire-size bias correction applied to the TCR pairs. To estimate false discovery rates, a later analysis permuted the HLA or CMV assignments 20 times. In a later analysis, co-occurring TCRs were grouped using DBSCAN, with TCRdist sequence similarity added in when clustering inside HLA-allele-positive subsets. Repertoires with fewer than 30,000 or more than 120,000 public chains were left out of co-occurrence clustering, as were a handful of repertoires with anomalous nucleotide sharing. Entries here come from immuneACCESS through TCRdb and include only in-frame sequences with V and J called. Some clones fail to appear in such tables; in the studies checked, an unresolved V gene covers under half of the shortfall, and the cause of the remainder is unknown. The V and J calls and the clone size are those of that table, but D and trimming were determined from the DNA. This sample has more than 150,000 clones in its table, and around 76% of those were observed once. Of the sample, less than 2% falls within the top ten clones.

What the work shows at the level of the full study, not this receptor alone: In vitro tests confirmed that three of the cytomegalovirus-associated TCR beta chains recognize cytomegalovirus antigens. A cluster of highly shared sequence variants was judged likely to be a technical artifact of the sequencing pipeline. In a later analysis, HLA-associated TCR beta chains showed more clonal expansion and lower generation probabilities than non-associated chains that were equally common. The earlier analysis of 450 to 700 of the donors excluded roughly 17 rarely observed V segments, including chromosome 9 orphons, because counts were too low. In a later genetic analysis, a missense DCLRE1C variant was associated with V-gene and J-gene trimming of TCR beta chains, and the association was replicated in an independent cohort. At a false discovery rate of 0.05, a later analysis linked 16,000 or so TCR beta sequences to specific HLA alleles. Because the 87-base-pair reads could not distinguish some IMGT-functional V segments, including TRBV6-2 and TRBV6-3, those segments were excluded. Only TCR beta chains were sequenced in this cohort, and the absence of alpha or paired-chain data limited detectable features. In a later analysis, most CMV-associated TCR beta chains were found to appear HLA-restricted, with HLA associations seemingly driven largely by CMV exposure. HLA typing was unavailable for some donors at each locus, so association tests used only the typed subset. In a later analysis, TCR association rates were found to vary across HLA loci, with the most associated TCRs seen for DRB1 alleles and the fewest for HLA-C alleles. The study listed 164 TCR beta chains as associated with cytomegalovirus. The presence/absence analyses assumed that sequencing depth was roughly uniform across donors, and that assumption may not be true. Compared with the roughly 600-donor mean, donors in an Asian-associated ancestry cluster had fewer N-insertions in productive TCRs, according to a later genetic analysis. Correlated functional status among segregating V segments might reflect linkage disequilibrium, but an unknown experimental factor could not be ruled out. For the cohort, immune exposure information was limited to CMV serostatus. The classifier was reported to diagnose cytomegalovirus status with high specificity and sensitivity in both the original cohort and the validation cohort. In an earlier analysis of 450 to 750 of the donors, most TCR beta V segments appeared in productive rearrangements about 87% or about 30% of the time, broadly matching IMGT annotations. A further reported finding was that TCR beta sequences accurately predicted the HLA-A and HLA-B alleles for most subjects in the first cohort. When HLA alleles, especially DR and DQ, strongly co-occurred, TCR associations were difficult to assign to individual alleles. Most TCR sequences were seen in very few donors, while some public TCRs were found in many individuals. It was suggested by the authors that the approach could potentially be generalized to other disease states and immunological phenotypes. According to a later analysis, parvovirus B19, influenza, CMV and Epstein-Barr virus appeared linked to several top co-occurrence clusters.

Per the germline V gene, MDHEN is the CDR1 and SYDVKM is the CDR2. Germline trimming: 3 bases from V, 7 bases from J; junction bases outside gene matches: 7. The CDR3, from cysteine to phenylalanine, totals 15 residues. Just the 45-base CDR3 DNA is kept, in frame starting at base 1. Concerning this clone itself: The antigen it recognizes is unknown. Base qualities are not recorded, but no much larger clone differs from it by a single base.

In total, just over 650 healthy bone marrow donors made up the cohort. All cohort members were sampled while nominally healthy, although unrecorded immune exposures were likely present. The donor tested CMV seronegative, placing the donor among the 352 seronegative members of the cohort. A peripheral blood sample was collected from each donor, and TCR beta sequencing was performed on peripheral blood mononuclear cells. The Qiagen DNeasy Blood Extraction Kit was used to extract genomic DNA from the blood cell samples. The chain is encoded by TRBV28 joined to TRBJ2-2; 8 bases in between match TRBD1. The clonotype originates from a man aged 35-49 years in good health and CMV-seronegative. Sequenced: PBMCs. The CDR3 protein sequence reads: CASSLRTGKGGELFF. The DNA sequence is as follows: TGTGCCAGCAGTTTGAGGACAGGGAAGGGCGGGGAGCTGTTTTTT.